This T cell receptor (beta chain) appears in the sequencing data of a study of response to subunit inactivated influenza vaccine. Study findings and constraints: The authors suggested that every seasonal influenza vaccination recruits few new T cells.

TCRdb re-called the RT-PCR reads through MiXCR, storing one row per CDR3 protein. Altogether more than 700,000 distinct CDR3 sequences are present, about 20% being singletons, with the ten largest covering roughly 10%. Per germline, CDR1 MNHEY and CDR2 SVGEGT. The V segment lost 6 bases and the J segment 10 bases; nucleotides outside the gene matches: 6. The CDR3 has 14 residues. This clonotype turned up a few times. What it binds is not known. The source material was PBMCs from blood, sampled 5 days after vaccination. The V and J genes are TRBV6-2 or TRBV6-3 and TRBJ2-1; 13 bases agree with TRBD2. This TCR came from a man in his fifties who received an inactivated influenza vaccine. The CDR3 bases are TGTGCCAGCAGAGGGACTAGCGGGAATCAGGAGCAGTTCTTC. This codes for CASRGTSGNQEQFF.